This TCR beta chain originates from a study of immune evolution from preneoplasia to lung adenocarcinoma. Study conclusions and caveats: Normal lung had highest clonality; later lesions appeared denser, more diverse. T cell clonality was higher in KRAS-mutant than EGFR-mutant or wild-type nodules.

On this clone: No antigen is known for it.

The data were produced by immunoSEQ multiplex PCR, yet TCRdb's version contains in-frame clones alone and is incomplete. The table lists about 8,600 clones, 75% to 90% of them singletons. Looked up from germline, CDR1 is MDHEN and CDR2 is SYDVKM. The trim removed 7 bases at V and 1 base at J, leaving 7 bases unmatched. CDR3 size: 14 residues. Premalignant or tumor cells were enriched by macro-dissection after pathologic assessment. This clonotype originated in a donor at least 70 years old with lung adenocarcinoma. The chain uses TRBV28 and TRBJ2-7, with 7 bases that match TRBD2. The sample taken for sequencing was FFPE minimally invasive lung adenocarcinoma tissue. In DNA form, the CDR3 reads TGTGCCAGCAAGGGAGGGGTCGGTTCCTACGAGCAGTACTTC. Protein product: CASKGGVGSYEQYF.